Presented here are 30 T cell receptor beta chains from one specimen sequenced in a study of blood T cell repertoires in COVID-19. TCRdb keeps only in-frame clones here, not all; method: immunoSEQ multiplex PCR. This sample has 85,000 to 120,000 clones; around nine tenths occur once, and the top ten carry under 3%. The sequenced sample consisted of peripheral blood. The receptor source for this set is a man in his fifties with active or convalescent COVID-19.

About this clone itself: Other DNA sequences in this specimen translate into the identical CDR3. The J gene is TRBJ2-3, the V gene TRBV18; D is perhaps TRBD2 (5 bases). Per the germline V gene, CDR1 is KGHSH and CDR2 is LQKENI. The V end was cut by 2 bases, the J end by 0 bases, with 9 bases between. This CDR3 comprises 15 residues. This CDR3 is CASSPGLISTDTQYF. DNA for the CDR3: TGTGCCAGCTCACCAGGACTCATTAGCACAGATACGCAGTATTTT.

The chain is built from TRBV7-6 and TRBJ2-2, with TRBD1 identical over 9 bases. Trimming at V came to 1 base and at J to 0 bases, leaving 0 bases not matched to a gene. The CDR3 runs 16 residues. CDR1 is SGHVS and CDR2 is FNYEAQ in the germline V gene. CDR3: CASSLGQGANTGELFF. The CDR3 DNA follows: TGTGCCAGCAGCTTAGGACAGGGGGCGAACACCGGGGAGCTGTTTTTT.

The CDR3 is CASSQPGSEVAGELFF. DNA for the CDR3: TGCGCCAGCAGCCAACCAGGGTCCGAGGTCGCCGGGGAGCTGTTTTTT. The chain is built from TRBV4-3 and TRBJ2-2; D is possibly TRBD1 (5 bases). CDR1 LGHNA and CDR2 YSLEER come from the germline V gene. The V end was cut by 2 bases, the J end by 6 bases, with 16 bases between. The CDR3 has 16 residues.

The chain couples TRBV27 to TRBJ2-1; 7 bases map to TRBD1. Germline V gene sequence: CDR1 MNHEY, CDR2 SMNVEV (reference sequence). The CDR3 loop spans 13 amino acids. J gave up 7 bases and V 6 bases, and 6 bases lay outside the gene matches. CDR3 bases: TGTGCCAGCAGCGCCACAGGGGTGAATGAGCAGTTCTTC. Translated, it gives CASSATGVNEQFF.

The chain couples TRBV5-4 to TRBJ2-1; D is possibly TRBD1 (6 bases). The length of the CDR3 is 16 residues. V lost 5 bases and J 0 bases, leaving 15 bases between the germline ends. CDR1 is SGHNT and CDR2 is YYREEE in the germline V gene (reference sequence). CDR3 nucleotide sequence: TGTGCCAGCAGATCGACAGGAATCAGCTCCTACAATGAGCAGTTCTTC. This sequence encodes CASRSTGISSYNEQFF.

CDR3 residues: CASSDTGLNQPQHF. CDR3 nucleotides: TGTGCCAGCAGTGACACAGGCCTCAATCAGCCCCAGCATTTT. V and J are TRBV6-1 and TRBJ1-5; the D gene is possibly TRBD1 (5 bases). Deletions cut 3 bases from V and 3 bases from J, with 9 bases between. Germline-derived CDR1 and CDR2 are MNHNS and SASEGT. The CDR3 consists of 14 residues.

This clone occurred once. V gene TRBV3-1 (or the pseudogene TRBV3-2) combines with J gene TRBJ1-1; D unclear. V shed 1 base and J shed 10 bases, with 13 bases lying between them. Germline V lookup: CDR1 LGHDT, CDR2 YNNKEL (reference sequence). The length of the CDR3 is 13 residues. As DNA, the CDR3 is TGTGCCAGCAGCCAAGGAATGAGTCCAGGAGCTTTCTTT. Its protein is CASSQGMSPGAFF.

This rearrangement joins TRBV4-1 to TRBJ1-5; TRBD1 matches 8 bases. In germline, CDR1 is MGHRA, CDR2 YSYEKL. J lost 5 bases, V lost 0 bases, and 3 bases had no gene match. The CDR3 has 15 residues. DNA for the CDR3: TGCGCCAGCAGCCAAGAGCAGGGGGCGGATCAGCCCCAGCATTTT. Translation gives CASSQEQGADQPQHF.

The J gene is TRBJ2-7, the V gene TRBV11-3; 7 positions agree with TRBD2. Germline V CDR1 and CDR2: SGHNT, YENEEA. The trim removed 1 base at V and 5 bases at J, leaving 2 bases unmatched. The CDR3 is made up of 13 amino acids. The CDR3 sequence is CASSLGGGDEQYF. CDR3 coding DNA: TGTGCCAGCAGCTTAGGCGGGGGAGACGAGCAGTACTTC.

The chain links TRBV19 to TRBJ1-1; D unclear. Trimming removed 3 bases at V and 5 bases at J, with 16 bases between. The germline V gene encodes CDR1 LNHDA and CDR2 SQIVND (reference sequence). This CDR3 has 15 residues. CDR3 DNA: TGTGCCAGTAGTATCCCCGGGAGGATTGGGACTGAAGCTTTCTTT. Encoded protein: CASSIPGRIGTEAFF.

The rearrangement joins TRBV10-3 to TRBJ2-7; D is ambiguous. V was clipped by 10 bases and J by 7 bases, with 17 bases between them. Per germline, CDR1 ENHRY and CDR2 SYGVKD. CDR3 length: 12 residues. The CDR3 coding sequence is TGTGCCACAGCCGGTGAGGCGCGGGAGCAGTACTTC. Encoded protein: CATAGEAREQYF.

This clone was observed at least ten times. The rearrangement uses TRBV7-9 and TRBJ1-2; a possible D gene is TRBD1 (6 bases). Germline V gives CDR1 SEHNR, CDR2 FQNEAQ (reference sequence). V was trimmed by 2 bases and J by 8 bases, leaving 9 bases between them. This CDR3 contains 12 residues. CDR3 coding DNA: TGTGCCAGCAGCTTACCCCAGGGGGGCTACACCTTC. This gives the protein CASSLPQGGYTF.

This chain links TRBV18 with TRBJ1-6, with 7 bases matching TRBD1. Germline CDR1 is KGHSH and CDR2 is LQKENI. The ends lost 0 bases at V and 6 bases at J; junction bases unmatched: 5. The CDR3 sequence is 16 residues long. In DNA form, the CDR3 reads TGTGCCAGCTCACCACCCGGGACAGCGACTAATTCACCCCTCCACTTT. This gives the protein CASSPPGTATNSPLHF.

V is TRBV28 and J is TRBJ2-1; TRBD1 matches 10 bases. V was pared by 5 bases and J by 16 bases, with 11 bases of the junction left unmatched. The CDR3 is 13 residues long. In germline, CDR1 is MDHEN, CDR2 SYDVKM. The CDR3 here is CASSPGGGQGKFF. The CDR3 DNA sequence: TGTGCCAGCAGTCCGGGTGGGGGACAGGGGAAATTCTTC.

This clone was counted only a few times. The chain links TRBV29-1 to TRBJ1-2; D is perhaps TRBD1 (5 bases). V gave up 3 bases and J gave up 8 bases, with 13 bases separating them. From germline, CDR1 is SQVTM and CDR2 ANQGSEA. This CDR3 contains 12 residues. DNA of the CDR3: TGCAGCGTTGATATAGGGGCAGGCGGCTACACCTTC. Amino acid sequence: CSVDIGAGGYTF. The full variable domain, with the rest looked up from reference TRBV29-1 and TRBJ1-2, is SAVISQKPSRDICQRGTSLTIQCQVDSQVTMMFWYRQQPGQSLTLIATANQGSEATYESGFVIDKFPISRPNLTFSTLTVSNMSPEDSSIYLCSVDIGAGGYTFGSGTRLTVV.

The chain is built from TRBV6-2 or TRBV6-3 and TRBJ1-4; no definite D call. This CDR3 has 14 residues. The ends were cut back, 2 bases at V and 8 bases at J, with 12 bases in the middle. CDR1 and CDR2 (germline): MNHEY, SVGEGT. The CDR3 is CASSYLRTGEKLFF. Written as DNA, the CDR3 is TGTGCCAGCAGTTACCTACGGACTGGAGAAAAACTGTTTTTT.

The CDR3 nucleotides are TGCGCCAGCAGCACATACGGCGGGGGGGCCGATACAGATACGCAGTATTTT. Translated: CASSTYGGGADTDTQYF. The chain joins TRBV5-1 to TRBJ2-3; 9 nucleotides line up with TRBD2. CDR1 and CDR2 (germline): SGHRS, YFSETQ. The CDR3 is 17 amino acids. V lost 4 bases, J lost 3 bases, and 12 bases stayed unmatched.

This chain links TRBV5-1 with TRBJ2-1; maybe TRBD2 (6 bases). The CDR3 runs 17 residues. Trimming left V 2 bases short and J 2 bases short, with 17 bases between. Germline V CDR1 and CDR2: SGHRS, YFSETQ. As DNA, the CDR3 is TGCGCCAGCAGCTTTGGCAGGGAGGTTAGGCCCTACAATGAGCAGTTCTTC. It specifies CASSFGREVRPYNEQFF.

The chain employs TRBV28 and TRBJ1-2; D unresolved. V lost 5 bases, J lost 5 bases, and 9 bases lay in between. The CDR3 runs 12 residues. Germline CDR1 reads MDHEN; CDR2 reads SYDVKM. CDR3 residues: CASSNEEYGYTF. The CDR3 region has the DNA TGTGCCAGCAGTAACGAGGAGTATGGCTACACCTTC.

The chain uses TRBV4-1 and TRBJ1-2; 12 bases map to TRBD1. This CDR3 has 15 residues. Germline trimming cut 3 bases from V and 5 bases from J; bases unmatched to any gene: 4. Per the germline V gene, CDR1 is MGHRA and CDR2 is YSYEKL. The CDR3 bases are TGCGCCAGCAGCCAGGGACAGGGGGCGGATTATGGCTACACCTTC. It is translated as CASSQGQGADYGYTF.

Many counts were recorded for this clone. The CDR3 loop is CASIGGTGLFNEQFF. CDR3 nucleotide sequence: TGTGCCAGCATTGGGGGGACAGGGCTGTTCAATGAGCAGTTCTTC. The chain links TRBV6-5 to TRBJ2-1; 9 nucleotides agree with TRBD1. Germline trimming cut 7 bases from V and 6 bases from J; bases unmatched to any gene: 10. Germline V gives CDR1 MNHEY, CDR2 SVGAGI. The CDR3 length is 15 residues.

The rearrangement links TRBV29-1 to TRBJ2-3; 8 nucleotides match TRBD1. In germline, CDR1 is SQVTM, CDR2 ANQGSEA. The J segment lost 1 base and the V segment lost 7 bases, leaving 4 bases of the junction unmatched. This CDR3 region has 13 residues. The CDR3 loop reads CSGDRGRTDTQYF. The CDR3 nucleotides read TGCAGCGGTGACAGGGGACGCACAGATACGCAGTATTTT.

The chain couples TRBV7-8 to TRBJ1-1; tentative D call: TRBD1 (6 bases). Germline V gives CDR1 SGHVS, CDR2 FQNEAQ. The CDR3 has 14 amino acids. V was trimmed by 4 bases and J by 1 base, leaving 10 bases between them. CDR3 protein: CASSYQQGNTEAFF. The DNA of the CDR3 is TGTGCCAGCAGCTACCAACAGGGGAACACTGAAGCTTTCTTT.

The chain combines TRBV6-5 with TRBJ1-1, with D possibly matching TRBD1 (5 bases). The germline V gene encodes CDR1 MNHEY and CDR2 SVGAGI. V was cut by 0 bases and J by 4 bases, with 9 bases left in between. The CDR3 length is 14 residues. CDR3 loop: CASSYSRGITEAFF. The CDR3 DNA reads as TGTGCCAGCAGTTACTCTCGGGGGATCACTGAAGCTTTCTTT.

The rearrangement uses TRBV29-1 and TRBJ2-3; D remains unclear. The CDR3 runs to 14 residues. Trimming stripped 3 bases from V and 2 bases from J, with 12 bases between. The germline gives CDR1 SQVTM, CDR2 ANQGSEA. Here the CDR3 DNA reads TGCAGCGTTGATCCTGGGCCCAACACAGATACGCAGTATTTT. Translated: CSVDPGPNTDTQYF.

This sequence joins TRBV5-5 and TRBJ2-7; tentatively, D is TRBD2 (6 bases). CDR1 and CDR2 (germline): SGHKS, YYEKEE (reference sequence). Trimming shortened V by 0 bases and J by 3 bases, and 19 bases separated the two germline ends. The CDR3 has 17 residues. In DNA form, the CDR3 reads TGTGCCAGCAGCTTGGGATTGGGACTCCGGTTCGACTACGAGCAGTACTTC. Its protein product is CASSLGLGLRFDYEQYF.

The chain employs TRBV2 and TRBJ1-1; possibly TRBD1 for D (6 bases). V was cut by 8 bases and J by 3 bases, with 10 bases left in between. In germline, CDR1 is SNHLY, CDR2 FYNNEI. This CDR3 region has 12 residues. CDR3 protein: CASVNRDTEAFF. The CDR3 nucleotides read TGTGCCAGCGTAAACAGGGACACTGAAGCTTTCTTT.

The genes are TRBV23-1 and TRBJ1-5; D might be TRBD1 (6 bases). TRBV23-1 is given ORF status, its function remaining uncertain. With 4 bases removed from V and 0 bases from J, the gap between germline ends came to 13 bases. The CDR3 spans 16 residues. CDR3: CASSPRTVYSNQPQHF. CDR3 DNA sequence: TGCGCCAGCAGTCCCCGGACAGTTTATAGCAATCAGCCCCAGCATTTT.

Written as DNA, the CDR3 is TGTGCCACCAGTGAACAGAATCAGCCCCAGCATTTT. This sequence encodes CATSEQNQPQHF. This chain connects TRBV24-1 to TRBJ1-5; D is unclear. V lost 4 bases and J 4 bases, leaving 4 bases between the germline ends. CDR1 and CDR2 from the germline V gene are KGHDR and SFDVKD. The CDR3 covers 12 residues.

This clone was counted many times. The chain recombines TRBV5-5 with TRBJ1-5; 10 bases line up with TRBD1. Germline CDR1 SGHKS, CDR2 YYEKEE (reference sequence). V shed 4 bases, J shed 6 bases, and the junction held 10 bases outside the gene matches. CDR3 length equals 16 residues. CDR3 in amino acids: CASSDVQTGGIQPQHF. The CDR3 DNA follows: TGTGCCAGCAGCGATGTTCAGACAGGGGGCATTCAGCCCCAGCATTTT.